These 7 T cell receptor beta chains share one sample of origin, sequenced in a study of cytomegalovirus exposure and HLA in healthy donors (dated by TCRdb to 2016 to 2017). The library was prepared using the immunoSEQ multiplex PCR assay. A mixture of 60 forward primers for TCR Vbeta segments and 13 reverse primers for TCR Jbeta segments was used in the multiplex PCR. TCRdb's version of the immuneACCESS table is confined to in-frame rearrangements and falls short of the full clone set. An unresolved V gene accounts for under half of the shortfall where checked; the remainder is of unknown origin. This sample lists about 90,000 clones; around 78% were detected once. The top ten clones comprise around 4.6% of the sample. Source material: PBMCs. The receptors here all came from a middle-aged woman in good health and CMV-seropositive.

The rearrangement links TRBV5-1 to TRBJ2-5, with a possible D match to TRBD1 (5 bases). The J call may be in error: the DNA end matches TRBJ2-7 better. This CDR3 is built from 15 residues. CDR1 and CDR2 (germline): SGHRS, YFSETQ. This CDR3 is CASSFELTNRNEQYF. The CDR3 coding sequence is TGCGCCAGCAGCTTCGAATTAACGAACAGGAACGAGCAGTACTTC.

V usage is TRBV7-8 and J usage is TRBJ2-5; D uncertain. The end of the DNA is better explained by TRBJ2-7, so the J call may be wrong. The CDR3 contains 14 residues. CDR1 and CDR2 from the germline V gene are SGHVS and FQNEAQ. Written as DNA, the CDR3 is TGTGCCAGCAGCTTGTTGCTGACTGGCTACGAGCAGTACTTC. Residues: CASSLLLTGYEQYF.

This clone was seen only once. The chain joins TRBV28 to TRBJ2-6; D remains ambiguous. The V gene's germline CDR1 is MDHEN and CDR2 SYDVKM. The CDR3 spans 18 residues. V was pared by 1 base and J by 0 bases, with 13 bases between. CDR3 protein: CASSLYPPGGSGANVLTF. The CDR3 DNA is TGTGCCAGCAGTTTATATCCCCCGGGTGGCTCTGGGGCCAACGTCCTGACTTTC.

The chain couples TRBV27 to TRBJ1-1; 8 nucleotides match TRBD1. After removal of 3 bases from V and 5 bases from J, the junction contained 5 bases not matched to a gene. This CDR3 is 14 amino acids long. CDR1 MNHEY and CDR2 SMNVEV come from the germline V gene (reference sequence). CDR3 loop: CASSLLQGGTEAFF. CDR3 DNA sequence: TGTGCCAGCAGTTTGTTACAGGGGGGGACTGAAGCTTTCTTT.

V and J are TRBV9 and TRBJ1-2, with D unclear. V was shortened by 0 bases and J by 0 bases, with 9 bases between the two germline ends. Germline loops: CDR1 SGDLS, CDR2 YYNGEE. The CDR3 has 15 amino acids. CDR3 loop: CASSVAHTPNYGYTF. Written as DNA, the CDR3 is TGTGCCAGCAGCGTAGCTCATACTCCTAACTATGGCTACACCTTC.

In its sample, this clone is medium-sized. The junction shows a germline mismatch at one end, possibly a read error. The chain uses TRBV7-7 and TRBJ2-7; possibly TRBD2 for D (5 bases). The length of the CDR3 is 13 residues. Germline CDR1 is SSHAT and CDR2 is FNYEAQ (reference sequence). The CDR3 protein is CASSLEADYEQYF. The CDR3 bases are TGTGCTAGCAGCTTAGAAGCGGACTACGAGCAGTACTTC.

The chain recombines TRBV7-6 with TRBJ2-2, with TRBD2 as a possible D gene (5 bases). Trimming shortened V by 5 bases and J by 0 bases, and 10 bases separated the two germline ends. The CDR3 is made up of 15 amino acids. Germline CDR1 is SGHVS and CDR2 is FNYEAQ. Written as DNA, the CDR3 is TGTGCCAGCAGCGAGGGTAGCACGAACACCGGGGAGCTGTTTTTT. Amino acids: CASSEGSTNTGELFF.